The 22 T cell receptor beta chains given below trace back to one sample, sequenced in a study of T cell changes during pregnancy in multiple sclerosis. TCRdb keeps only in-frame clones here, not all; method: immunoSEQ multiplex PCR. The sample carries 70,000 to 85,000 clones, roughly 94% recorded once. Specimen: peripheral blood, collected before pregnancy. The receptors come from a female donor with multiple sclerosis, enrolled in a pregnancy study.

The chain uses TRBV4-1 and TRBJ2-3, with 9 bases lining up with TRBD2. The ends lost 0 bases at V and 6 bases at J; junction bases unmatched: 7. This CDR3 region has 16 residues. The germline gives CDR1 MGHRA, CDR2 YSYEKL. The CDR3 DNA follows: TGCGCCAGCAGCCAAGATCAAGGCGGGGGGGTTGATACGCAGTATTTT. Amino acid sequence: CASSQDQGGGVDTQYF.

V gene TRBV11-2 combines with J gene TRBJ2-5, with a weak D call TRBD2 (6 bases). This CDR3 is 14 amino acids long. CDR1 SGHAT and CDR2 FQNNGV come from the germline V gene. Trimming removed 5 bases from V and 1 base from J, with 11 bases in between. CDR3 sequence (DNA): TGTGCCAGCAGCCCCAGCGGGCCCCAAGAGACCCAGTACTTC. This encodes CASSPSGPQETQYF.

V usage is TRBV5-6 and J usage is TRBJ2-7, with TRBD1 identical over 8 bases. The CDR3 sequence is 14 residues long. Losses at the gene ends were 2 bases for V and 7 bases for J; bases not matched to a gene: 8. Germline-derived CDR1 and CDR2 are SGHDT and YYEEEE. CDR3 protein: CASSLGTGNREQYF. The DNA of the CDR3 is TGTGCCAGCAGCTTAGGGACAGGCAATCGGGAGCAGTACTTC.

V is TRBV29-1 and J is TRBJ2-7; TRBD1 is a possible D gene (5 bases). The CDR3 is 14 residues long. Germline lookup yields CDR1 SQVTM and CDR2 ANQGSEA. Between the trimmed V and J ends, which lost 5 bases and 7 bases, there was a span of 21 bases. CDR3 in DNA: TGCAGCGTTTCATTCGACAGACATCTTCGGGAGCAGTACTTC. This translates into CSVSFDRHLREQYF.

Only a few counts were recorded for this clone. The chain recombines TRBV7-6 with TRBJ1-3; a weak D match, TRBD1 (5 bases). The CDR3 length is 16 residues. CDR1 is SGHVS, CDR2 FNYEAQ, per germline. V shed 4 bases and J shed 0 bases, with 13 bases lying between them. The CDR3 bases are TGTGCCAGCAGCTACAGAACGGGGGGCTCTGGAAACACCATATATTTT. Protein product: CASSYRTGGSGNTIYF. Full variable domain (outside the CDR3, taken from reference TRBV7-6 and TRBJ1-3): GAGVSQSPRYKVTKRGQDVALRCDPISGHVSLYWYRQALGQGPEFLTYFNYEAQQDKSGLPNDRFSAERPEGSISTLTIQRTEQRDSAMYRCASSYRTGGSGNTIYFGEGSWLTVV.

This clone was seen only once. This chain joins TRBV19 and TRBJ1-1, with TRBD1 matching 7 bases. The CDR3 sequence is 13 residues long. J was trimmed by 1 base and V by 9 bases; bases with no gene match: 5. The germline CDR1 and CDR2 sequences are LNHDA and SQIVND (reference sequence). CDR3 sequence: CASSDRANTEAFF. In DNA, the CDR3 is TGTGCCAGCAGCGACAGGGCGAACACTGAAGCTTTCTTT.

The chain uses TRBV6-1 and TRBJ1-5, with D possibly TRBD1 on 6 matching bases. Germline V gene data show CDR1 as MNHNS and CDR2 as SASEGT. This CDR3 comprises 16 residues. The V and J ends lost 6 bases and 2 bases respectively, with 17 bases between them. The CDR3 is CASSEQGGGGNQPQHF. In DNA form, the CDR3 reads TGTGCCAGCAGCGAACAGGGCGGGGGTGGCAATCAGCCCCAGCATTTT.

CDR3 coding DNA: TGTGCCAGCAGCGTAGTACCGGACAGGAATTCACCCCTCCACTTT. Its protein is CASSVVPDRNSPLHF. The rearrangement uses TRBV9 and TRBJ1-6; 7 nucleotides align to TRBD1. CDR1 and CDR2 (germline): SGDLS, YYNGEE. The junction had 4 bases not matched to a gene; V was cut back by 0 bases and J by 7 bases. The CDR3 consists of 15 residues.

Here the CDR3 DNA reads TGTGCCAGCAGCTTAGGTATAGGGGGGGGCGACCAGCCCCAGCATTTT. Its translation: CASSLGIGGGDQPQHF. This sequence joins TRBV7-9 and TRBJ1-5; D is perhaps TRBD1 (6 bases). Germline lookup yields CDR1 SEHNR and CDR2 FQNEAQ (reference sequence). The V end was cut by 1 base, the J end by 7 bases, with 17 bases between. The CDR3 is 16 residues long.

This clone was detected only once. The V and J genes are TRBV9 and TRBJ2-3, with 7 bases lining up with TRBD1. Germline trimming cut 3 bases from V and 0 bases from J; bases unmatched to any gene: 7. Germline assignment: CDR1 SGDLS and CDR2 YYNGEE. The CDR3 consists of 16 residues. Written as DNA, the CDR3 is TGTGCCAGCAGCGCTGAGGGACAGCGAAGCACAGATACGCAGTATTTT. It codes for CASSAEGQRSTDTQYF.

The chain couples TRBV27 to TRBJ1-6, with D unresolved. This CDR3 contains 15 residues. Germline loops: CDR1 MNHEY, CDR2 SMNVEV (reference sequence). The germline V and J ends were trimmed by 5 bases and 0 bases, with 8 bases remaining between them. CDR3: CASSLESSYNSPLHF. In DNA, the CDR3 is TGTGCCAGCAGTCTGGAGAGCTCCTATAATTCACCCCTCCACTTT.

The CDR3 reads CASSLNPGPLYEQYF. The CDR3 DNA reads as TGCGCCAGCAGCCTAAACCCAGGGCCCCTCTACGAGCAGTACTTC. The chain recombines TRBV4-1 with TRBJ2-7, with D perhaps TRBD1 (5 bases). Trimming took 4 bases from V and 3 from J, leaving 16 bases between them. Germline CDR1 MGHRA, CDR2 YSYEKL. The CDR3 runs 15 residues.

This chain links TRBV5-4 with TRBJ2-3; D is uncertain. Between the trimmed V and J ends, which lost 4 bases and 3 bases, there was a span of 9 bases. This CDR3 has 13 amino acids. Germline loops: CDR1 SGHNT, CDR2 YYREEE (reference sequence). CDR3 sequence: CASSPSATDTQYF. Here the CDR3 DNA reads TGTGCCAGCAGCCCCAGCGCTACAGATACGCAGTATTTT.

The CDR3 DNA reads as TGTGCCAGCGCCAGGGGGCCTAATGAGCAGTTCTTC. As protein: CASARGPNEQFF. This chain joins TRBV2 and TRBJ2-1, with TRBD1 matching over 8 bases. The CDR3 covers 12 residues. The junction had 4 bases not matched to a gene; V was cut back by 8 bases and J by 7 bases. In germline, CDR1 is SNHLY, CDR2 FYNNEI.

V gene TRBV6-1 combines with J gene TRBJ1-2, with TRBD1 matching 8 bases. This CDR3 has 13 amino acids. CDR1 is MNHNS, CDR2 SASEGT, per germline. With 7 bases clipped from V and 5 bases from J, the junction kept 6 bases outside the gene matches. The CDR3 region is CASKGQGTYGYTF. DNA of the CDR3: TGTGCCAGCAAAGGACAGGGAACATATGGCTACACCTTC.

In regard to this clone: Relative to the germline gene, one junction end is altered; a read error may explain this. This chain connects TRBV15 to TRBJ2-4; 8 positions agree with TRBD2. The V gene's germline CDR1 is LNHNV and CDR2 YYDKDF (reference sequence). This CDR3 contains 15 residues. This chain's CDR3 is CATSRESGTRGTRDF. In nucleotides, the CDR3 is TGTGCCACCAGCAGAGAAAGTGGGACTAGAGGAACGAGGGACTTC.

This chain connects TRBV10-1 to TRBJ1-6; D not resolved. Trimming cost V 3 bases and J 12 bases, with 18 bases left between them. The CDR3 length is 15 residues. Germline V gives CDR1 WNHNN, CDR2 SYGVQD (reference sequence). This CDR3 is CASSDHPSTRGPLHF. The CDR3 nucleotides read TGCGCCAGCAGTGACCACCCCAGTACGCGGGGACCCCTCCACTTT.

The chain recombines TRBV7-2 with TRBJ1-5; D possibly corresponds to TRBD1 (6 bases). V was clipped by 5 bases and J by 3 bases, with 11 bases between them. Per germline, CDR1 SGHTA and CDR2 FQGNSA. This CDR3 is built from 14 residues. CDR3 amino acids: CASSPTGNNQPQHF. The CDR3, as DNA: TGTGCCAGCAGCCCGACAGGAAACAATCAGCCCCAGCATTTT.

V usage is TRBV9 and J usage is TRBJ1-6; no firm D call. This CDR3 has 13 residues. V dropped 5 bases and J dropped 9 bases, with 12 bases sitting between them. Germline assignment: CDR1 SGDLS and CDR2 YYNGEE. CDR3 protein: CASSGEGLSPLHF. In DNA form, the CDR3 reads TGTGCCAGCAGTGGGGAGGGTCTTTCACCCCTCCACTTT.

The gene calls are TRBV9 and TRBJ1-2, with D tentatively TRBD1 (6 bases). Trimming shortened V by 0 bases and J by 0 bases, and 9 bases separated the two germline ends. Germline CDR1 SGDLS, CDR2 YYNGEE. This CDR3 has 15 amino acids. The chain's CDR3 is CASSVGGHPNYGYTF. In DNA, the CDR3 is TGTGCCAGCAGCGTAGGGGGACATCCTAACTATGGCTACACCTTC.

The chain combines TRBV10-1 with TRBJ2-7; 11 positions agree with TRBD2. With 3 bases clipped from V and 5 bases from J, the junction kept 9 bases outside the gene matches. The germline gives CDR1 WNHNN, CDR2 SYGVQD (reference sequence). The CDR3 spans 16 residues. The DNA of the CDR3 is TGCGCCAGCAGTGAATCCCTAGCGGGGGGCCACGACGAGCAGTACTTC. Translating it yields CASSESLAGGHDEQYF.

This chain connects TRBV27 to TRBJ1-5; D ambiguous. The V and J ends lost 0 bases and 6 bases respectively, with 9 bases between them. CDR3 length equals 14 residues. Germline lookup yields CDR1 MNHEY and CDR2 SMNVEV (reference sequence). CDR3 loop: CASSLSPGSQPQHF. The CDR3 DNA sequence: TGTGCCAGCAGTTTATCGCCGGGGAGTCAGCCCCAGCATTTT.